The TCR beta chain described here comes from a study of blood T cell repertoires in COVID-19. Between the trimmed V and J ends, which lost 5 bases and 4 bases, there was a span of 12 bases. The CDR3 is 13 amino acids. Germline V CDR1 and CDR2: SEHNR, FQNEAQ (reference sequence). Per the original data handling: Reference gene primer amplification gave nucleated cell count estimates. The repertoire was sequenced with immunoSEQ multiplex PCR; TCRdb's copy has only in-frame clones and lacks some. D and trimming come from the DNA, and the V and J calls and clone size come from that table. The profile shows over 120,000 clones, approximately 88% of them singletons.

Sequenced: peripheral blood. The receptor comes from a woman aged 50 to 65 with acute or convalescent COVID-19. The chain combines TRBV7-9 with TRBJ2-7; TRBD1 might be the D (6 bases). CDR3 nucleotide sequence: TGTGCCAGCAGCCACCCGGACAGTTACGAGCAGTACTTC. Translation: CASSHPDSYEQYF.